The rows below give T cell receptor beta chains drawn from one sample of a study of cytomegalovirus exposure and HLA in healthy donors. TCRdb keeps only in-frame clones here, not all; method: immunoSEQ multiplex PCR. The table shows over 150,000 clones, with 70% to 80% occurring only once. Sequencing input: PBMCs. The receptors stem from a woman aged 60-75 years in good health and CMV-seropositive. Each CDR3 is given with its conserved first and last residue. The D gene is left open where the match is weak. Part of the rows lack a size; the others show once, few, many or a class for expanded clones.

cdr3_aa: CASSRGIGYEQYF
cdr3_nt: TGTGCCAGCAGTCGGGGAATAGGCTACGAGCAGTACTTC
clone_size: few
j_call: TRBJ2-7
v_call: TRBV28
d_call: .

cdr3_aa: CAISESAGKGSGANGLTF
cdr3_nt: TGTGCCATCAGTGAGTCGGCAGGGAAGGGCTCTGGGGCCAACGGCCTGACTTTC
clone_size: few
j_call: TRBJ2-6
v_call: TRBV10-3
d_call: .

cdr3_aa: CASSPNRGGSYNEQFF
cdr3_nt: TGTGCCAGCTCACCGAATAGGGGGGGCTCCTACAATGAGCAGTTCTTC
clone_size: .
j_call: TRBJ2-1
v_call: TRBV2
d_call: .

cdr3_aa: CARGRDYSTGELFF
cdr3_nt: TGTGCCAGAGGACGGGACTATTCTACCGGGGAGCTGTTTTTT
clone_size: few
j_call: TRBJ2-2
v_call: TRBV2
d_call: TRBD2

cdr3_aa: CASSQGQGREKLFF
cdr3_nt: TGTGCCAGCAGCCAGGGTCAGGGTAGAGAAAAACTGTTTTTT
clone_size: .
j_call: TRBJ1-4
v_call: TRBV4-2
d_call: .

cdr3_aa: CASRIDRGQGNTIYF
cdr3_nt: TGCGCCAGCAGAATCGACAGGGGGCAGGGAAACACCATATATTTT
clone_size: .
j_call: TRBJ1-3
v_call: TRBV5-1
d_call: TRBD1

cdr3_aa: CASSLRTASTDTQYF
cdr3_nt: TGTGCCAGCTCACTCCGGACAGCTAGCACAGATACGCAGTATTTT
clone_size: .
j_call: TRBJ2-3
v_call: TRBV18
d_call: .

cdr3_aa: CASSLRDRNTEAFF
cdr3_nt: TGTGCCAGCAGCTTGCGGGACAGGAACACTGAAGCTTTCTTT
clone_size: .
j_call: TRBJ1-1
v_call: TRBV2
d_call: TRBD1

cdr3_aa: CASSFGGQNTIYF
cdr3_nt: TGCGCCAGCAGCTTCGGGGGGCAGAACACCATATATTTT
clone_size: .
j_call: TRBJ1-3
v_call: TRBV5-1
d_call: .

cdr3_aa: CASSISGTGTEAFF
cdr3_nt: TGTGCCAGCAGCATCTCCGGGACAGGGACCGAAGCTTTCTTT
clone_size: .
j_call: TRBJ1-1
v_call: TRBV5-4
d_call: TRBD1

cdr3_aa: CASSITGGSPDTQYF
cdr3_nt: TGTGCCAGTAGTATAACCGGGGGGTCCCCAGATACGCAGTATTTT
clone_size: .
j_call: TRBJ2-3
v_call: TRBV19
d_call: TRBD2

cdr3_aa: CASTADRVGGEKLFF
cdr3_nt: TGTGCCAGCACTGCTGACAGGGTCGGTGGTGAAAAACTGTTTTTT
clone_size: .
j_call: TRBJ1-4
v_call: TRBV6-1
d_call: TRBD1

cdr3_aa: CASSLVRSYEQYF
cdr3_nt: TGTGCCAGCAGCTTAGTCAGGTCCTACGAGCAGTACTTC
clone_size: few
j_call: TRBJ2-7
v_call: TRBV7-2
d_call: .

cdr3_aa: CASSTRFLQGYNEQFF
cdr3_nt: TGCGCCAGCAGCACCCGGTTCCTTCAGGGCTACAATGAGCAGTTCTTC
clone_size: .
j_call: TRBJ2-1
v_call: TRBV5-1
d_call: .

cdr3_aa: CAWTPANYGYTF
cdr3_nt: TGTGCCTGGACCCCAGCTAACTATGGCTACACCTTC
clone_size: .
j_call: TRBJ1-2
v_call: TRBV30
d_call: .

cdr3_aa: CASSPNSAGAGGEQYF
cdr3_nt: TGTGCCAGCAGTCCCAACTCGGCGGGTGCGGGAGGCGAGCAGTACTTC
clone_size: .
j_call: TRBJ2-7
v_call: TRBV7-2
d_call: TRBD2

cdr3_aa: CASSPWTSGGYNEQFF
cdr3_nt: TGTGCCAGCAGTCCCTGGACTAGCGGGGGTTACAATGAGCAGTTCTTC
clone_size: once
j_call: TRBJ2-1
v_call: TRBV7-3
d_call: TRBD2

cdr3_aa: CALKSSNTGELFF
cdr3_nt: TGTGCCTTAAAGAGTTCGAACACCGGGGAGCTGTTTTTT
clone_size: .
j_call: TRBJ2-2
v_call: TRBV30
d_call: .

cdr3_aa: CASSVGQSLLLNEQFF
cdr3_nt: TGTGCCAGCAGTGTGGGACAGTCCCTCCTCCTCAATGAGCAGTTCTTC
clone_size: .
j_call: TRBJ2-1
v_call: TRBV6-1
d_call: TRBD1

cdr3_aa: CASSQNGGGYNEQFF
cdr3_nt: TGTGCCAGCAGCCAAAATGGGGGGGGGTACAATGAGCAGTTCTTC
clone_size: few
j_call: TRBJ2-1
v_call: TRBV7-3
d_call: TRBD2

cdr3_aa: CSGKTGYSTDTQYF
cdr3_nt: TGCAGCGGGAAGACAGGATATAGCACAGATACGCAGTATTTT
clone_size: .
j_call: TRBJ2-3
v_call: TRBV29-1
d_call: .

cdr3_aa: CASSFYGRRTGELFF
cdr3_nt: TGTGCCAGCAGTTTTTACGGGAGGCGGACCGGGGAGCTGTTTTTT
clone_size: few
j_call: TRBJ2-2
v_call: TRBV27
d_call: TRBD2

cdr3_aa: CASSSQGTNEQFF
cdr3_nt: TGCGCCAGCAGCTCTCAGGGAACCAATGAGCAGTTCTTC
clone_size: .
j_call: TRBJ2-1
v_call: TRBV5-1
d_call: .

cdr3_aa: CSVEGRTGEQYF
cdr3_nt: TGCAGCGTTGAGGGGAGGACAGGCGAGCAGTACTTC
clone_size: .
j_call: TRBJ2-7
v_call: TRBV29-1
d_call: .

cdr3_aa: CASKPDRGGTGELFF
cdr3_nt: TGTGCCAGCAAACCCGACCGGGGAGGCACCGGGGAGCTGTTTTTT
clone_size: .
j_call: TRBJ2-2
v_call: TRBV27
d_call: .

cdr3_aa: CASSAVTGGYEQYF
cdr3_nt: TGCGCCAGCAGCGCGGTGACAGGGGGATACGAGCAGTACTTC
clone_size: .
j_call: TRBJ2-7
v_call: TRBV5-1
d_call: TRBD1

cdr3_aa: CASSPRTGGDTGELFF
cdr3_nt: TGTGCCAGCTCACCACGGACAGGGGGTGATACCGGGGAGCTGTTTTTT
clone_size: .
j_call: TRBJ2-2
v_call: TRBV18
d_call: TRBD1

cdr3_aa: CASSPPGDSGNTIYF
cdr3_nt: TGTGCCAGCAGTCCCCCCGGGGACAGTGGAAACACCATATATTTT
clone_size: few
j_call: TRBJ1-3
v_call: TRBV28
d_call: TRBD1

cdr3_aa: CASSLEPRVSSYNSPLHF
cdr3_nt: TGTGCCAGCAGCTTAGAACCACGGGTGAGCTCCTATAATTCACCCCTCCACTTT
clone_size: .
j_call: TRBJ1-6
v_call: TRBV7-8
d_call: .

cdr3_aa: CASSSGTDINYGYTF
cdr3_nt: TGTGCCAGCAGCTCCGGGACAGACATTAACTATGGCTACACCTTC
clone_size: .
j_call: TRBJ1-2
v_call: TRBV7-2
d_call: TRBD1

cdr3_aa: CASSLDGIIRTADF
cdr3_nt: TGTGCCAGCTCACTCGACGGGATTATTAGAACCGCAGACTTC
clone_size: few
j_call: TRBJ2-7
v_call: TRBV18
d_call: .

cdr3_aa: CASSRGTNNEQFF
cdr3_nt: TGTGCCAGCAGCCGCGGGACGAACAATGAGCAGTTCTTC
clone_size: few
j_call: TRBJ2-1
v_call: TRBV7-6
d_call: .

cdr3_aa: CASSAGGGSPYEQYF
cdr3_nt: TGTGCCAGCAGCGCTGGGGGGGGGTCGCCCTACGAGCAGTACTTC
clone_size: .
j_call: TRBJ2-7
v_call: TRBV6-5
d_call: TRBD2

cdr3_aa: CASSLSSYEQYF
cdr3_nt: TGTGCCAGCAGCCTAAGTTCCTACGAGCAGTACTTC
clone_size: .
j_call: TRBJ2-7
v_call: TRBV7-2
d_call: .

cdr3_aa: CASSRGLAGGPQVYEQYF
cdr3_nt: TGCGCCAGCAGTCGAGGACTAGCGGGAGGCCCTCAGGTCTACGAGCAGTACTTC
clone_size: .
j_call: TRBJ2-7
v_call: TRBV5-1
d_call: TRBD2

cdr3_aa: CASSTGDGNQPQHF
cdr3_nt: TGTGCCAGTAGCACAGGGGACGGCAATCAGCCCCAGCATTTT
clone_size: .
j_call: TRBJ1-5
v_call: TRBV19
d_call: TRBD1

cdr3_aa: CASSEGEASSYEQYF
cdr3_nt: TGTGCCAGCAGTGAAGGGGAGGCCAGCTCCTACGAGCAGTACTTC
clone_size: .
j_call: TRBJ2-7
v_call: TRBV2
d_call: .

cdr3_aa: CSVWLAGVGTQYF
cdr3_nt: TGCAGCGTTTGGCTAGCGGGAGTCGGTACGCAGTATTTT
clone_size: .
j_call: TRBJ2-3
v_call: TRBV29-1
d_call: TRBD2

cdr3_aa: CASSFQGAEETQYF
cdr3_nt: TGCGCCAGCAGCTTCCAGGGGGCCGAGGAGACCCAGTACTTC
clone_size: .
j_call: TRBJ2-5
v_call: TRBV5-1
d_call: TRBD1

cdr3_aa: CASSPNEETQYF
cdr3_nt: TGTGCCAGCTCACCCAATGAAGAGACCCAGTACTTC
clone_size: .
j_call: TRBJ2-5
v_call: TRBV18
d_call: .

cdr3_aa: CASTVGTSGSNEQFF
cdr3_nt: TGTGCCAGCACCGTGGGGACTAGCGGGAGTAATGAGCAGTTCTTC
clone_size: .
j_call: TRBJ2-1
v_call: TRBV9
d_call: TRBD2

cdr3_aa: CASNPQGAGANFEFF
cdr3_nt: TGTGCCAGCAACCCCCAGGGAGCGGGAGCCAATTTCGAGTTCTTC
clone_size: .
j_call: TRBJ2-1
v_call: TRBV7-2
d_call: TRBD2

cdr3_aa: CASAIGRGEKLFF
cdr3_nt: TGCGCCAGCGCCATAGGACGGGGGGAAAAACTGTTTTTT
clone_size: few
j_call: TRBJ1-4
v_call: TRBV5-1
d_call: .

cdr3_aa: CASILSTGLSYEQYF
cdr3_nt: TGTGCCAGCATTTTATCGACAGGGCTCTCCTACGAGCAGTACTTC
clone_size: .
j_call: TRBJ2-7
v_call: TRBV6-1
d_call: TRBD1

cdr3_aa: CASSTLQGGAEKLFF
cdr3_nt: TGTGCCAGCAGCACCCTACAGGGAGGGGCTGAAAAACTGTTTTTT
clone_size: .
j_call: TRBJ1-4
v_call: TRBV5-4
d_call: .

cdr3_aa: CASSLIGSNEKLFF
cdr3_nt: TGTGCCAGCAGTTTGATTGGCTCTAATGAAAAACTGTTTTTT
clone_size: .
j_call: TRBJ1-4
v_call: TRBV28
d_call: .

cdr3_aa: CASRAPQGVPTNEKLFF
cdr3_nt: TGTGCCAGTAGGGCCCCTCAGGGGGTCCCAACTAATGAAAAACTGTTTTTT
clone_size: .
j_call: TRBJ1-4
v_call: TRBV19
d_call: TRBD1